The 14 T cell receptor beta chains reported below all come from one sample, sequenced in a study of tumor-infiltrating lymphocytes in localized non-small cell lung cancer. The table came from immunoSEQ multiplex PCR; TCRdb's copy has only in-frame clones and leaves some out. Of about 13,000 clones in the sample, 70% to 80% were seen once. Source material: lung tumor tissue. The receptor source for this set is a human donor with non-small cell lung cancer.

There are a few counts of this clone. V gene TRBV7-2 combines with J gene TRBJ1-1; D gene uncertain. Germline CDR1 and CDR2: SGHTA and FQGNSA. Deletions cut 0 bases from V and 8 bases from J, with 10 bases between. CDR3 length: 13 residues. The CDR3 reads CASSLALIKEAFF. CDR3 sequence (DNA): TGTGCCAGCAGCTTAGCGCTAATTAAGGAAGCTTTCTTT.

The rearrangement uses TRBV4-1 and TRBJ2-2; 8 bases map to TRBD1. Germline values: CDR1 MGHRA, CDR2 YSYEKL. CDR3 length: 15 residues. V was pared by 1 base and J by 4 bases, with 2 bases of the junction left unmatched. CDR3 amino acids: CASSQGQGATGELFF. CDR3 in DNA: TGCGCCAGCAGCCAAGGGCAGGGGGCCACCGGGGAGCTGTTTTTT.

The count of this clone is one. The chain combines TRBV4-3 with TRBJ1-2, with D perhaps matching TRBD1 (5 bases). V was clipped by 1 base and J by 3 bases, with 18 bases between them. This CDR3 region has 17 residues. Germline V CDR1 and CDR2: LGHNA, YSLEER. Here the CDR3 DNA reads TGCGCCAGCAGCCAAGGGTATCGAAGGGAGGGGCACTATGGCTACACCTTC. It codes for CASSQGYRREGHYGYTF.

The gene calls are TRBV29-1 and TRBJ1-5, with a weak D call TRBD1 (6 bases). Between the trimmed V and J ends, which lost 4 bases and 6 bases, there was a span of 10 bases. Germline V gene data show CDR1 as SQVTM and CDR2 as ANQGSEA. The CDR3 has 12 amino acids. In nucleotides, the CDR3 is TGCAGCGTTGGATCAGGGGCTCAGCCCCAGCATTTT. Protein sequence: CSVGSGAQPQHF.

The rearrangement uses TRBV7-8 and TRBJ2-1; D not certain. Germline lookup yields CDR1 SGHVS and CDR2 FQNEAQ. The V gene lost 5 bases and the J gene lost 9 bases, with 17 bases spanning the gap. This CDR3 is 14 amino acids long. The CDR3 DNA sequence: TGTGCCAGCAGCCCGGGTGGCTCGATGGGTGAGCAGTTCTTC. Its protein is CASSPGGSMGEQFF.

The chain recombines TRBV10-3 with TRBJ1-4; D is unclear. The CDR3 contains 14 residues. CDR1 is ENHRY and CDR2 is SYGVKD in the germline V gene. Trimming left V 4 bases short and J 1 base short, with 7 bases between. CDR3 protein: CAISAGKTNEKLFF. In nucleotides, the CDR3 is TGTGCCATCAGTGCAGGCAAAACTAATGAAAAACTGTTTTTT.

J is TRBJ1-3 and V is TRBV5-1, with D possibly matching TRBD1 (5 bases). There are 14 residues in the CDR3. Trimming cost V 0 bases and J 4 bases, with 8 bases left between them. Germline V gene data show CDR1 as SGHRS and CDR2 as YFSETQ. CDR3 nucleotide sequence: TGCGCCAGCAGCTTGGCAGGGTACGGAAACACCATATATTTT. Amino acid sequence: CASSLAGYGNTIYF.

This clone showed up just a few times. The rearrangement links TRBV18 to TRBJ1-6, with unresolved D. CDR1 and CDR2 from the germline V gene are KGHSH and LQKENI. The CDR3 has 14 amino acids. V was shortened by 2 bases and J by 7 bases, with 9 bases between the two germline ends. The CDR3 reads CASSPMDQNSPLHF. Written as DNA, the CDR3 is TGTGCCAGCTCACCAATGGACCAAAATTCACCCCTCCACTTT.

This clone came up a few times. The chain carries TRBV7-2 and TRBJ2-7; possibly TRBD2 for D (7 bases). This CDR3 region has 15 residues. With 1 base removed from V and 2 bases from J, the gap between germline ends came to 12 bases. Germline CDR1 SGHTA, CDR2 FQGNSA. The CDR3, as DNA: TGTGCCAGCAGCTTAGAACGCGGGGGCCCCTACGAGCAGTACTTC. Translated, it gives CASSLERGGPYEQYF.

V and J are TRBV19 and TRBJ1-2, with unresolved D. The V end lost 5 bases, the J end lost 4 bases, and 8 bases lay between the germline ends. Germline V CDR1 and CDR2: LNHDA, SQIVND (reference sequence). This CDR3 is built from 12 residues. The chain's CDR3 is CASSPSSYGYTF. In DNA form, the CDR3 reads TGTGCCAGTAGTCCTAGCTCCTATGGCTACACCTTC.

There are a few counts of this clone. The V gene is TRBV5-1, the J gene TRBJ2-3, with D perhaps given as TRBD1 or TRBD2 (5 bases each). Germline lookup yields CDR1 SGHRS and CDR2 YFSETQ. V was trimmed by 5 bases and J by 4 bases, leaving 11 bases between them. The CDR3 extends over 13 amino acids. The CDR3 loop reads CASSPGGSDTQYF. The CDR3 coding sequence is TGCGCCAGCAGTCCTGGGGGATCAGATACGCAGTATTTT.

V usage is TRBV27 and J usage is TRBJ2-3; D ambiguous. V was cut by 4 bases and J by 4 bases, with 6 bases left in between. Looked up from germline, CDR1 is MNHEY and CDR2 is SMNVEV (reference sequence). This CDR3 has 12 amino acids. CDR3 nucleotide sequence: TGTGCCAGCAGTTCTTTCCCAGATACGCAGTATTTT. As protein: CASSSFPDTQYF.

This chain uses TRBV28 with TRBJ2-1, with D uncertain. Looked up from germline, CDR1 is MDHEN and CDR2 is SYDVKM. Trimming stripped 2 bases from V and 8 bases from J, with 4 bases between. The CDR3 is made up of 11 amino acids. The CDR3 here is CASSLADEQFF. CDR3 DNA: TGTGCCAGCAGTTTAGCGGATGAGCAGTTCTTC.

This chain connects TRBV7-2 to TRBJ1-2; the D gene is possibly TRBD1 (5 bases). In germline, CDR1 is SGHTA, CDR2 FQGNSA. The CDR3 spans 13 residues. The ends were cut back, 5 bases at V and 8 bases at J, with 15 bases in the middle. CDR3 nucleotides: TGTGCCAGCAGCGGGGGGTTCAGGGTCGGCTACACCTTC. As protein: CASSGGFRVGYTF.